This entry lists 15 T cell receptor beta chains sequenced from one sample in a study of regulatory T cells in long-lasting Graves disease. Time point noted: persistent/refractory GD, antithyroid drugs over 5 years with positive TRAb. The TCR library used RNA extracted from PBMCs. Arm-PCR of CDR3 regions and iRepertoire HTBI primers were used to build TCR beta libraries. TCRdb recomputed calls from the multiplex PCR reads with MiXCR, one row per CDR3 protein. The repertoire holds roughly 470,000 distinct CDR3 sequences, with under 25% as singletons. The material was peripheral blood mononuclear cells (PBMCs), obtained when the disease was refractory, from a patient treated with antithyroid drugs. These receptors all stem from a female donor with Graves disease.

This clonotype was picked up a small number of times. The chain joins TRBV13 to TRBJ2-2, with unresolved D. The CDR3 is 14 amino acids. Between the trimmed V and J ends, which lost 5 bases and 6 bases, there was a span of 13 bases. Germline V lookup: CDR1 PRHDT, CDR2 FYEKMQ (reference sequence). CDR3: CASSDGPKAGELFF. CDR3 in DNA: TGTGCCAGCAGCGACGGCCCGAAGGCCGGGGAGCTGTTTTTT.

The chain has TRBV19 and TRBJ1-5, with D uncertain. Germline CDR1 LNHDA, CDR2 SQIVND (reference sequence). The CDR3 sequence is 14 residues long. Trimming shortened V by 8 bases and J by 0 bases, and 11 bases separated the two germline ends. For the CDR3, the DNA is TGTGCCAGTTGGGAGGCAGATAGCAATCAGCCCCAGCATTTT. Its translation: CASWEADSNQPQHF. Full variable domain (rest looked up from reference TRBV19 and TRBJ1-5): DGGITQSPKYLFRKEGQNVTLSCEQNLNHDAMYWYRQDPGQGLRLIYYSQIVNDFQKGDIAEGYSVSREKKESFPLTVTSAQKNPTAFYLCASWEADSNQPQHFGDGTRLSIL.

This clonotype has just a few counts. This chain joins TRBV10-3 and TRBJ2-2; D not certain. CDR1 is ENHRY and CDR2 is SYGVKD in the germline V gene. There are 13 residues in the CDR3. V was trimmed by 6 bases and J by 7 bases, leaving 12 bases between them. The CDR3 region is CAISSAIVGELFF. The CDR3 DNA reads as TGTGCCATCAGCTCGGCGATAGTCGGGGAGCTGTTTTTT.

Points on this clonotype: A clone one base away is much larger, so this may be a read error. The V and J genes are TRBV13 and TRBJ1-6; D ambiguous. The CDR3 is made up of 14 amino acids. The germline CDR1 and CDR2 sequences are PRHDT and FYEKMQ (reference sequence). V was pared by 0 bases and J by 9 bases, with 9 bases between. The CDR3 region is CASSLGLASSPLHF. The DNA for the CDR3 is TGTGCCAGCAGCTTAGGGCTAGCGAGTTCACCCCTCCACTTT.

This clonotype was observed at least ten times. The rearrangement uses TRBV11-2 and TRBJ2-7; TRBD1 matches 9 bases. V shed 7 bases, J shed 3 bases, and the junction held 10 bases outside the gene matches. The V gene's germline CDR1 is SGHAT and CDR2 FQNNGV. This CDR3 is built from 15 residues. DNA of the CDR3: TGTGCCAGCAAGCCTCGGGACAGGGTGGGCTACGAGCAGTACTTC. Translating gives CASKPRDRVGYEQYF.

This clonotype was recorded many times. V usage is TRBV2 and J usage is TRBJ2-7; D is unclear. Germline loops: CDR1 SNHLY, CDR2 FYNNEI. This CDR3 has 13 residues. V gave up 6 bases and J gave up 0 bases, with 9 bases separating them. This chain's CDR3 is CASSLWSSYEQYF. Written as DNA, the CDR3 is TGTGCCAGCAGCTTGTGGAGCTCCTACGAGCAGTACTTC.

In this sample, this clonotype turned up many times. V usage is TRBV6-1 and J usage is TRBJ2-5; 7 bases map to TRBD2. The length of the CDR3 is 14 residues. V was pared by 4 bases and J by 1 base, with 3 bases of the junction left unmatched. Germline assignment: CDR1 MNHNS and CDR2 SASEGT. The CDR3 nucleotides are TGTGCCAGCAGTGCTCGCGGGGGCCAAGAGACCCAGTACTTC. Translation gives CASSARGGQETQYF.

In its sample, this clonotype was seen a few times. The chain combines TRBV5-1 with TRBJ2-7; 8 bases match TRBD2. The V gene's germline CDR1 is SGHRS and CDR2 YFSETQ. Trimming removed 7 bases from V and 3 bases from J; junction bases left unmatched: 12. The length of the CDR3 is 15 residues. The CDR3: CASRSREGAFYEQYF. In DNA form, the CDR3 reads TGCGCCAGCCGTTCACGGGAGGGCGCCTTCTACGAGCAGTACTTC. Drawing the rest from reference TRBV5-1 and TRBJ2-7, the complete variable domain is KAGVTQTPRYLIKTRGQQVTLSCSPISGHRSVSWYQQTPGQGLQFLFEYFSETQRNKGNFPGRFSGRQFSNSRSEMNVSTLELGDSALYLCASRSREGAFYEQYFGPGTRLTVT.

The V gene is TRBV11-2, the J gene TRBJ1-1, with a possible D match to TRBD1 (6 bases). This CDR3 has 16 amino acids. CDR1 is SGHAT, CDR2 FQNNGV, per germline. Trimming removed 0 bases at V and 3 bases at J, with 14 bases between. The CDR3 here is CASSLDSFTGYTEAFF. In nucleotides, the CDR3 is TGTGCCAGCAGCTTAGACTCCTTTACAGGGTACACTGAAGCTTTCTTT.

A note on this clonotype: Without the conserved terminal phenylalanine or tryptophan, this CDR3 likely stems from a read error. The rearrangement links TRBV7-2 to TRBJ2-7, with D possibly being TRBD1 or TRBD2 (5 bases each). CDR3 length: 17 residues. V was trimmed by 1 base and J by 1 base, leaving 17 bases between them. CDR1 and CDR2 from the germline V gene are SGHTA and FQGNSA. The CDR3 loop is CASSLVPGQSLSYEQYL. The CDR3 DNA reads TGTGCCAGCAGCTTAGTCCCGGGGCAGTCCCTATCCTACGAGCAGTACCTC.

This clonotype was seen at least ten times. The genes are TRBV11-2 and TRBJ2-5, with D hard to call. V dropped 5 bases and J dropped 5 bases, with 15 bases sitting between them. In germline, CDR1 is SGHAT, CDR2 FQNNGV. The CDR3 runs to 14 residues. The CDR3 DNA sequence: TGTGCCAGCAGCCTAGGACGTTCGTCGGAGACCCAGTACTTC. It is translated as CASSLGRSSETQYF. Variable domain in full (rest from reference TRBV11-2 and TRBJ2-5): EAGVAQSPRYKIIEKRQSVAFWCNPISGHATLYWYQQILGQGPKLLIQFQNNGVVDDSQLPKDRFSAERLKGVDSTLKIQPAKLEDSAVYLCASSLGRSSETQYFGPGTRLLVL.

Written as DNA, the CDR3 is TGCAGCGTTGAAGGAGGGGGGTTGGGGGCAGGGGCTTTCTTT. Protein sequence: CSVEGGGLGAGAFF. This chain uses TRBV29-1 with TRBJ1-1; D possibly corresponds to TRBD1 (6 bases). Looked up from germline, CDR1 is SQVTM and CDR2 is ANQGSEA. Between the trimmed V and J ends, which lost 1 base and 11 bases, there was a span of 20 bases. The CDR3 spans 14 residues.

This sequence joins TRBV2 and TRBJ2-1; 12 positions agree with TRBD2. The CDR3 loop spans 16 amino acids. Germline CDR1 and CDR2: SNHLY and FYNNEI. The V segment lost 6 bases and the J segment 2 bases; nucleotides outside the gene matches: 5. DNA of the CDR3: TGTGCCAGCAGCCTTACTAGCGGGAGGCCCTACAATGAGCAGTTCTTC. Translation: CASSLTSGRPYNEQFF. Together with reference TRBV2 and TRBJ2-1, the CDR3 gives the full variable domain: EPEVTQTPSHQVTQMGQEVILRCVPISNHLYFYWYRQILGQKVEFLVSFYNNEISEKSEIFDDQFSVERPDGSNFTLKIRSTKLEDSAMYFCASSLTSGRPYNEQFFGPGTRLTVL.

There are a few counts of this clonotype. The chain employs TRBV9 and TRBJ2-7; 7 bases map to TRBD1. Germline V gene lookup returns CDR1 SGDLS and CDR2 YYNGEE. This CDR3 contains 15 residues. After removal of 0 bases from V and 3 bases from J, the junction contained 6 bases not matched to a gene. In DNA, the CDR3 is TGTGCCAGCAGCGTAGCCGAGACAGGGAACTACGAGCAGTACTTC. It is translated as CASSVAETGNYEQYF.

This chain uses TRBV3-1 with TRBJ2-3; D gene uncertain. Trimming left V 4 bases short and J 3 bases short, with 14 bases between. This CDR3 has 15 amino acids. CDR1 is LGHDT, CDR2 YNNKEL, per germline (reference sequence). CDR3 residues: CASSPEGVGTDTQYF. In DNA, the CDR3 is TGTGCCAGCAGCCCGGAAGGAGTTGGTACAGATACGCAGTATTTT.